Listed below are T cell receptor beta chains from one sample, sequenced in a study of Tregs in tolerant kidney transplant recipients. These receptors are not linked to any known antigen. Clones were read by immunoSEQ multiplex PCR, and TCRdb kept only the in-frame ones, dropping some. Found here are 20,000 or so clones, 50% to 70% of them singletons; the top ten hold roughly 3.5%. What was sequenced was Tregs from blood cultured with allogeneic cells. The receptors were sampled from a human donor in good health. Both conserved end residues are part of each CDR3. A D gene is named only where the DNA matches it firmly. The listing skips clone size in some rows; elsewhere it reads once, few, many or a size class.

j_gene: TRBJ1-1
d_gene: -
abundance: -
v_gene: TRBV5-5
CDR3nt: TGTGCCAGCAGCTTGGCCACCTCTTACGCTTTCTTT
CDR3aa: CASSLATSYAFF

j_gene: TRBJ2-7
d_gene: TRBD2
abundance: few
v_gene: TRBV2
CDR3nt: TGTGCCAGCAGGGAGACTAGCGGGAGAACGGGTAAGAACGAGCAGTACTTC
CDR3aa: CASRETSGRTGKNEQYF

j_gene: TRBJ1-1
d_gene: -
abundance: -
v_gene: TRBV5-6
CDR3nt: TGTGCCAGCAACCCGACAGGAATCTTGACTGAAGCTTTCTTT
CDR3aa: CASNPTGILTEAFF

j_gene: TRBJ2-1
d_gene: -
abundance: -
v_gene: TRBV6-6
CDR3nt: TGTGCCAGCGAAGCCAGCTCCTACAATGAGCAGTTCTTC
CDR3aa: CASEASSYNEQFF

j_gene: TRBJ2-2
d_gene: TRBD1
abundance: -
v_gene: TRBV19
CDR3nt: TGTGCCAGTTCCGGACAGGGTCAAACCGGGGAGCTGTTTTTT
CDR3aa: CASSGQGQTGELFF

j_gene: TRBJ2-7
d_gene: TRBD1
abundance: -
v_gene: TRBV7-7
CDR3nt: TGTGCTAGCAGCTTAGATTTAGACAGGGCCCAGTACTTC
CDR3aa: CASSLDLDRAQYF

j_gene: TRBJ2-7
d_gene: -
abundance: -
v_gene: TRBV18
CDR3nt: TGTGCCAGCTCACCTGGGGGGACCTACGAGCAGTACTTC
CDR3aa: CASSPGGTYEQYF

j_gene: TRBJ1-1
d_gene: TRBD1
abundance: -
v_gene: TRBV14
CDR3nt: TGTGCCAGCAGCCAAATCCGCGGGACAGGGGATTACACTGAAGCTTTCTTT
CDR3aa: CASSQIRGTGDYTEAFF

j_gene: TRBJ1-3
d_gene: TRBD1
abundance: -
v_gene: TRBV7-2
CDR3nt: TGTGCCAGCAGCTGGACAGGGAAAAATGCAGGAAACACCATATATTTT
CDR3aa: CASSWTGKNAGNTIYF

j_gene: TRBJ2-1
d_gene: TRBD2
abundance: -
v_gene: TRBV10-1
CDR3nt: TGCGCCAGCAGTGAGGCCATCCCTGGACTAGCGGGAGTCTATGAGCAGTTCTTC
CDR3aa: CASSEAIPGLAGVYEQFF

j_gene: TRBJ2-2
d_gene: -
abundance: once
v_gene: TRBV19
CDR3nt: TGTGCCAGTAGTTCGACAGTGGCGGCGAGCGGGGAGCTGTTTTTT
CDR3aa: CASSSTVAASGELFF

j_gene: TRBJ2-5
d_gene: -
abundance: -
v_gene: TRBV7-2
CDR3nt: TGTGCCAGCAGCCGAGAAGGGAGACCCCAAGAGACCCAGTACTTC
CDR3aa: CASSREGRPQETQYF

j_gene: TRBJ1-6
d_gene: TRBD1
abundance: -
v_gene: TRBV7-9
CDR3nt: TGTGCCAGCAGCTTAGCCGGACAGGCCAGAGGTACGAATTCACCCCTCCACTTT
CDR3aa: CASSLAGQARGTNSPLHF

j_gene: TRBJ1-2
d_gene: -
abundance: few
v_gene: TRBV19
CDR3nt: TGTGCCAGTACTGCGAACCGGGCCTCTTATGGCTACACCTTC
CDR3aa: CASTANRASYGYTF

j_gene: TRBJ1-5
d_gene: -
abundance: -
v_gene: TRBV19
CDR3nt: TGTGCCAGTAGGCCGACAGAAAATAGCAATCAGCCCCAGCATTTT
CDR3aa: CASRPTENSNQPQHF

j_gene: TRBJ2-3
d_gene: -
abundance: -
v_gene: TRBV10-2
CDR3nt: TGCGCCAGCAGTGGGGTCGTCGGGGGCGGTGATACGCAGTATTTT
CDR3aa: CASSGVVGGGDTQYF

j_gene: TRBJ2-7
d_gene: -
abundance: -
v_gene: TRBV11-1
CDR3nt: TGTGCCAGCAGCCGAGAATCCGGGACACCCTACGAGCAGTACTTC
CDR3aa: CASSRESGTPYEQYF

j_gene: TRBJ1-2
d_gene: -
abundance: -
v_gene: TRBV6-6
CDR3nt: TGTGCCAGCAGTTACTCAGGGGTCCCTGACTATGGCTACACCTTC
CDR3aa: CASSYSGVPDYGYTF

j_gene: TRBJ2-3
d_gene: -
abundance: -
v_gene: TRBV7-6
CDR3nt: TGTGCCAGCAGCTTATTGGATACGCAGTATTTT
CDR3aa: CASSLLDTQYF

j_gene: TRBJ2-1
d_gene: TRBD1
abundance: -
v_gene: TRBV6-5
CDR3nt: TGTGCCAGCACCTGGGGACAGTCCTACAATGAGCAGTTCTTC
CDR3aa: CASTWGQSYNEQFF

j_gene: TRBJ1-2
d_gene: -
abundance: -
v_gene: TRBV6-5
CDR3nt: TGTGCCAGCAGTTACTCCCGCATCGAAGGCTACACCTTC
CDR3aa: CASSYSRIEGYTF

j_gene: TRBJ2-6
d_gene: -
abundance: few
v_gene: TRBV21-1
CDR3nt: TGTGCCAGCAGCAATAATGGGACAGGGGGCCCTGGGGCCAACGTCCTGACTTTC
CDR3aa: CASSNNGTGGPGANVLTF

j_gene: TRBJ1-2
d_gene: -
abundance: -
v_gene: TRBV13
CDR3nt: TGTGCCAGCAGCTCGGAACAGGTCTATGGCTACACCTTC
CDR3aa: CASSSEQVYGYTF

j_gene: TRBJ1-5
d_gene: TRBD1
abundance: -
v_gene: TRBV19
CDR3nt: TGTGCCAGTAGTATAGGAGGGGGCGTGGGCAATCAGCCCCAGCATTTT
CDR3aa: CASSIGGGVGNQPQHF

j_gene: TRBJ2-7
d_gene: TRBD2
abundance: -
v_gene: TRBV5-1
CDR3nt: TGCGCCAGCAGCCCCCCTAGCGGAGTTGCCTACGAGCAGTACTTC
CDR3aa: CASSPPSGVAYEQYF

j_gene: TRBJ2-7
d_gene: -
abundance: few
v_gene: TRBV18
CDR3nt: TGTGCCAGCTCACCCCCAATCGGTCAGGCGGGGGAGCAGTACTTC
CDR3aa: CASSPPIGQAGEQYF

j_gene: TRBJ2-7
d_gene: TRBD1
abundance: -
v_gene: TRBV2
CDR3nt: TGTGCCAGCACTATGCCGACAGGGGAAGGCGAGCAGTACTTC
CDR3aa: CASTMPTGEGEQYF

j_gene: TRBJ2-7
d_gene: TRBD1
abundance: -
v_gene: TRBV10-3
CDR3nt: TGTGCCATCAGTGAGGCACAGGGGGCTTCGAGGGAGCAGTACTTC
CDR3aa: CAISEAQGASREQYF

j_gene: TRBJ1-3
d_gene: -
abundance: few
v_gene: TRBV7-9
CDR3nt: TGTGCCAGCAGCCAATACCGGGACATCTCTGGAAACACCATATATTTT
CDR3aa: CASSQYRDISGNTIYF

j_gene: TRBJ2-3
d_gene: TRBD2
abundance: -
v_gene: TRBV4-2
CDR3nt: TGTGCCAGCAGCCAACGACTAGCGGGGGCCGGGGCAGATACGCAGTATTTT
CDR3aa: CASSQRLAGAGADTQYF

j_gene: TRBJ2-1
d_gene: TRBD2
abundance: -
v_gene: TRBV6-5
CDR3nt: TGTGCCAGTACCAGGAGCGGGAGGTACAATGAGCAGTTCTTC
CDR3aa: CASTRSGRYNEQFF

j_gene: TRBJ2-7
d_gene: TRBD2
abundance: -
v_gene: TRBV11-2
CDR3nt: TGTGCCAGCAGCTTGACTAGCGGGAGTCTACTCGAGCAGTACTTC
CDR3aa: CASSLTSGSLLEQYF

j_gene: TRBJ1-1
d_gene: -
abundance: few
v_gene: TRBV6-1
CDR3nt: TGTGCCAGCAGTGACACAGGGTACTTAGGACGTAACACTGAAGCTTTCTTT
CDR3aa: CASSDTGYLGRNTEAFF

j_gene: TRBJ1-6
d_gene: -
abundance: -
v_gene: TRBV5-1
CDR3nt: TGCGCCAGCAGCTTCCAGGGTCATTCACCCCTCCACTTT
CDR3aa: CASSFQGHSPLHF

j_gene: TRBJ2-5
d_gene: -
abundance: -
v_gene: TRBV14
CDR3nt: TGTGCCAGCAGCCAAGCGGCCCACCTCCAAGAGACCCAGTACTTC
CDR3aa: CASSQAAHLQETQYF

j_gene: TRBJ2-7
d_gene: -
abundance: -
v_gene: TRBV18
CDR3nt: TGTGCCAGCTCACCCGACAGGAGCTCCTACGAGCAGTACTTC
CDR3aa: CASSPDRSSYEQYF

j_gene: TRBJ1-2
d_gene: TRBD1
abundance: -
v_gene: TRBV6-1
CDR3nt: TGTGCCAGCAGCGAGCCTAGGGGGCGGGGCTATGGCTACACCTTC
CDR3aa: CASSEPRGRGYGYTF

j_gene: TRBJ1-5
d_gene: -
abundance: -
v_gene: TRBV4-1
CDR3nt: TGCGCCAGCAGCCAAGATGGGGGCACGGGGGTTCAGCCCCAGCATTTT
CDR3aa: CASSQDGGTGVQPQHF

j_gene: TRBJ1-4
d_gene: -
abundance: few
v_gene: TRBV5-1
CDR3nt: TGCGCCAGCAGTCCCTTAGGGACGGGGAGGGAAAAACTGTTTTTT
CDR3aa: CASSPLGTGREKLFF

j_gene: TRBJ1-1
d_gene: -
abundance: -
v_gene: TRBV29-1
CDR3nt: TGCAGCGCCCCAGGGAGCAAAACGGCTTTCTTT
CDR3aa: CSAPGSKTAFF

j_gene: TRBJ1-5
d_gene: -
abundance: few
v_gene: TRBV6-1
CDR3nt: TGTGCCAGCAAAGAGGTCCCCAATCAGCCCCAGCATTTT
CDR3aa: CASKEVPNQPQHF

j_gene: TRBJ1-2
d_gene: TRBD1
abundance: -
v_gene: TRBV6-1
CDR3nt: TGTGCCAGCAGTGGACAGGGCCCCAACTATGGCTACACCTTC
CDR3aa: CASSGQGPNYGYTF

j_gene: TRBJ2-1
d_gene: TRBD1
abundance: -
v_gene: TRBV5-1
CDR3nt: TGCGCCAGCAGCTTCGGACAGGGGGCCTACAATGAGCAGTTCTTC
CDR3aa: CASSFGQGAYNEQFF

j_gene: TRBJ2-3
d_gene: -
abundance: -
v_gene: TRBV9
CDR3nt: TGTGCCAGCAGCTCCACCCCAAGAGATACGCAGTATTTT
CDR3aa: CASSSTPRDTQYF

j_gene: TRBJ2-5
d_gene: TRBD2
abundance: -
v_gene: TRBV7-9
CDR3nt: TGTGCCAGCAACGGAGGGATAGCGGGAGTATGGGAGACCCAGTACTTC
CDR3aa: CASNGGIAGVWETQYF

j_gene: TRBJ1-2
d_gene: TRBD1
abundance: -
v_gene: TRBV5-4
CDR3nt: TGTGCCAGCAGCACAGGCCCGGCAGGGGGCTATGGCTACACCTTC
CDR3aa: CASSTGPAGGYGYTF

j_gene: TRBJ2-2
d_gene: -
abundance: few
v_gene: TRBV7-5
CDR3nt: TGTGTCAGAAGCCTCGTCTGGGCGGGAGGATACACCGGGGAGCTGTTTTTT
CDR3aa: CVRSLVWAGGYTGELFF

j_gene: TRBJ2-2
d_gene: -
abundance: few
v_gene: TRBV6-5
CDR3nt: TGTGCCAGCAGTTTCCGGTCGGGGGAGCTGTTTTTT
CDR3aa: CASSFRSGELFF

j_gene: TRBJ1-5
d_gene: -
abundance: -
v_gene: TRBV19
CDR3nt: TGTGCCAGTAGTTGGAGGGGAAATCAGCCCCAGCATTTT
CDR3aa: CASSWRGNQPQHF

j_gene: TRBJ2-5
d_gene: -
abundance: -
v_gene: TRBV19
CDR3nt: TGTGCCAGTAGTCTCCGGGCCCACCAAGGAGCCCAGTACTTC
CDR3aa: CASSLRAHQGAQYF

j_gene: TRBJ1-2
d_gene: -
abundance: -
v_gene: TRBV5-6
CDR3nt: TGTGCCAGCAGCTCGGGGTGGTTGACCTATGGCTACACCTTC
CDR3aa: CASSSGWLTYGYTF

j_gene: TRBJ1-1
d_gene: -
abundance: -
v_gene: TRBV2
CDR3nt: TGTGCCAGCACCCTGGACGGGAACACTGAAGCTTTCTTT
CDR3aa: CASTLDGNTEAFF

j_gene: TRBJ2-2
d_gene: -
abundance: -
v_gene: TRBV7-6
CDR3nt: TGTGCCAGCAGCTCCAGGGGCGGCTATTTTAACACCGGGGAGCTGTTTTTT
CDR3aa: CASSSRGGYFNTGELFF

j_gene: TRBJ2-7
d_gene: -
abundance: -
v_gene: TRBV4-2
CDR3nt: TGTGCCAGCAGCTTGGGGGTTACCTACGAGCAGTACTTC
CDR3aa: CASSLGVTYEQYF

j_gene: TRBJ2-3
d_gene: -
abundance: -
v_gene: TRBV7-9
CDR3nt: TGTGCCAGCAGCCCAAGCGACCTCGGGATCACAGATACGCAGTATTTT
CDR3aa: CASSPSDLGITDTQYF

j_gene: TRBJ1-2
d_gene: -
abundance: -
v_gene: TRBV2
CDR3nt: TGTGCCAGCAGAGACACGCCCGGGGGCTACACCTTC
CDR3aa: CASRDTPGGYTF